This T cell receptor (beta chain) emerged from a study of CD4+ T cells in melanoma. The CDR3 runs to 14 residues. V was clipped by 6 bases and J by 3 bases, with 12 bases between them. Germline loops: CDR1 LGHNA, CDR2 YNFKEQ. Regarding the study as a whole: CD8+ T cell, macrophage and B cell function reportedly correlated with neoantigen-specific CD4+ T cells.

TCRdb's copy holds only in-frame clones and misses some; the assay was immunoSEQ multiplex PCR. The repertoire holds about 10,000 clones, with around 60% as singletons. In regard to this clone: Its matching antigen is unknown.

This rearrangement joins TRBV4-2 to TRBJ1-3, with a tentative D call TRBD1 (5 bases). Source material: cells from a culture (not recorded whether cultured in vitro). This TCR was sampled from a human donor with melanoma. The chain's CDR3 is CASSPAGFGNTIYF. CDR3 sequence (DNA): TGTGCCAGCAGTCCTGCAGGGTTTGGAAACACCATATATTTT.